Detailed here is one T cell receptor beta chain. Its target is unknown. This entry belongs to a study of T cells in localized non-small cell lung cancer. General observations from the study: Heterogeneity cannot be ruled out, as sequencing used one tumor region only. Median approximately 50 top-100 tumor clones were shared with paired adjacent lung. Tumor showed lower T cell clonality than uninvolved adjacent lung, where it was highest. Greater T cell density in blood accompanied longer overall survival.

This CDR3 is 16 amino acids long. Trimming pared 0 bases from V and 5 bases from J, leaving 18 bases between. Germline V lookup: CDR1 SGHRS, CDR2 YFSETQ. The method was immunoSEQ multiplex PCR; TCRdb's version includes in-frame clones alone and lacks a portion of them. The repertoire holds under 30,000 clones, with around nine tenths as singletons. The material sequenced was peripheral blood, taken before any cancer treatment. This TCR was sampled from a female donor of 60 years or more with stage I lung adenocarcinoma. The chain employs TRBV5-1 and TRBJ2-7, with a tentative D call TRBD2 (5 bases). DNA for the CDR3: TGCGCCAGCAGCTTGGGGGAAGGGAGCCATTGGGACGAGCAGTACTTC. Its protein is CASSLGEGSHWDEQYF.